This T cell receptor beta chain was documented in a study of T-cell memory formation after mild COVID-19. Broader study findings: A second wave expanding day 15 to 37 was CD4+-biased; contracting clones were balanced. The pre-infection memory compartment contained some responding clones, suggesting cross-reactive memory joined. Largely, contracting CD4+ clones fell within CM and EM, and contracting CD8+ clones within EMRA.

TCRdb reprocessed the 5' RACE reads via MiXCR and lists one record per CDR3 protein. The table includes approximately 200,000 distinct CDR3 sequences, approximately 16% detected once. Germline V CDR1 and CDR2: MNHEY, SVGAGI. CDR3 length equals 12 residues. Concerning this clonotype: The antigen is not known.

Sequencing was carried out using PBMCs or a T cell subset sorted from them (not recorded which). This sequence joins TRBV6-5 and TRBJ2-5; a weak D match, TRBD2 (7 bases). The sequence was collected from an adult woman who had mild COVID-19 (a few samples of this study predate the infection). Cell type and time point are not known. CDR3 in amino acids: CAARGARETQYF. The CDR3 nucleotides are TGTGCTGCCCGGGGGGCGAGGGAGACCCAGTACTTC.